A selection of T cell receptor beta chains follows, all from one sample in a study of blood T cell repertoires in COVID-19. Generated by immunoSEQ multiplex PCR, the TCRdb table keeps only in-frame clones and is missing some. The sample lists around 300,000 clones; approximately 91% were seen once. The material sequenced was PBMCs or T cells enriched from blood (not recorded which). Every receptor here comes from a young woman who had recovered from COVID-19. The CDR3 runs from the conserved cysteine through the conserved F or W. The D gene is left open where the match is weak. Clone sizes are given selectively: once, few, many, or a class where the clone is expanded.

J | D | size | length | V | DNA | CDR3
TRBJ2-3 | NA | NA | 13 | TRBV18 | TGTGCCAGCTCACCGAGGACAGAAGACACGCAGTATTTT | CASSPRTEDTQYF
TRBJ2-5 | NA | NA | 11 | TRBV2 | TGTGCCAGATCTATACAAGAGACCCAGTACTTC | CARSIQETQYF
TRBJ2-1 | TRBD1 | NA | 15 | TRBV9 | TGTGCCAGCAGCGTAGATGGGACAGGGTCGAATGAGCAGTTCTTC | CASSVDGTGSNEQFF
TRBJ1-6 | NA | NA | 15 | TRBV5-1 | TGCGCCAGCAGCGTCCTCAGTGGAGATAATTCACCCCTCCACTTT | CASSVLSGDNSPLHF
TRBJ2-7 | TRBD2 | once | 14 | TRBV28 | TGTGCCAGCAGTTTTAGCGGGAGTAGCTACGAGCAGTACTTC | CASSFSGSSYEQYF
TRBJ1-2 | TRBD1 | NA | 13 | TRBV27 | TGTGCCAGCAGTCAGACAGGGACCTATGGCTACACCTTC | CASSQTGTYGYTF
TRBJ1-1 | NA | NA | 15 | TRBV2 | TGTGCCAGCAGCCTACAGGGAAGGCTTAACACTGAAGCTTTCTTT | CASSLQGRLNTEAFF
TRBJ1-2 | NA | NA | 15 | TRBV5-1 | TGCGCCAGCAGCTTGGCCAACGGGTTCTCTAGGGGCTACACCTTC | CASSLANGFSRGYTF
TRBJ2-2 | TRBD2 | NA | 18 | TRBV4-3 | TGCGCCAGCAGCCAAGCGAGCGGGGAATTCGCGAACACCGGGGAGCTGTTTTTT | CASSQASGEFANTGELFF
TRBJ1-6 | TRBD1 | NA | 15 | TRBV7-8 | TGTGCCAGCAGCTTAGGACAGGGGTGGAATTCACCCCTCCACTTT | CASSLGQGWNSPLHF